The 18 T cell receptor beta chains presented below share a single source sample, sequenced in a study of CD8+ T cells in alopecia areata. cDNA reverse transcribed from extracted RNA served as the sequencing template. Produced via immunoSEQ multiplex PCR; TCRdb's table is partial and in-frame only. This sample has roughly 200,000 clones; about 56% occur once, and the top ten carry approximately 4.9%. The sequenced sample consisted of CD8+ T cells sorted from blood. These receptors came from a human donor in good health.

The chain has TRBV25-1 and TRBJ2-5; D is ambiguous. Per the germline V gene, CDR1 is MGHDK and CDR2 is SYGVNS. Trimming removed 3 bases from V and 2 bases from J, with 10 bases in between. The CDR3 length is 14 residues. The CDR3 protein is CASSDAAAQETQYF. CDR3 nucleotide sequence: TGTGCCAGCAGTGATGCAGCCGCGCAAGAGACCCAGTACTTC.

The chain has TRBV9 and TRBJ1-2; 11 bases map to TRBD1. The CDR3 is made up of 15 amino acids. V trimming: 0 bases; J trimming: 2 bases; junction bases outside the gene matches: 0. Germline loops: CDR1 SGDLS, CDR2 YYNGEE. The CDR3 DNA sequence: TGTGCCAGCAGCGTAGGGGACAGGGGGAACTATGGCTACACCTTC. Translation gives CASSVGDRGNYGYTF.

The V call is TRBV5-8, the J call TRBJ1-2; no clear D gene. This CDR3 spans 13 amino acids. The germline CDR1 and CDR2 sequences are SGHTS and YDEGEE. V was clipped by 4 bases and J by 1 base, with 8 bases between them. CDR3 sequence (DNA): TGTGCCAGCAGCCCCGGGAGTAACTATGGCTACACCTTC. Translating gives CASSPGSNYGYTF.

A few counts support this clone. The chain links TRBV7-9 to TRBJ2-7, with 10 positions matching TRBD1. Germline V gives CDR1 SEHNR, CDR2 FQNEAQ (reference sequence). The J segment lost 6 bases and the V segment lost 9 bases, leaving 14 bases of the junction unmatched. CDR3 length: 15 amino acids. Here the CDR3 reads CARLSRDRGDGEQYF. For the CDR3, the DNA is TGTGCCAGGCTGAGCCGGGACAGGGGAGACGGCGAGCAGTACTTC.

This clone was counted only a few times. The J gene is TRBJ1-1, the V gene TRBV5-6, with 7 nucleotides matching TRBD1. The germline gives CDR1 SGHDT, CDR2 YYEEEE. The CDR3 spans 14 residues. V was pared by 3 bases and J by 6 bases, with 8 bases of the junction left unmatched. The CDR3 region is CASSSTGVLAEAFF. The CDR3 nucleotides read TGTGCCAGCAGCTCTACAGGGGTTTTAGCTGAAGCTTTCTTT. Complete variable domain (other parts from reference TRBV5-6 and TRBJ1-1): DAGVTQSPTHLIKTRGQQVTLRCSPKSGHDTVSWYQQALGQGPQFIFQYYEEEERQRGNFPDRFSGHQFPNYSSELNVNALLLGDSALYLCASSSTGVLAEAFFGQGTRLTVV.

This clone has a single count. The rearrangement links TRBV27 to TRBJ1-2; D is perhaps TRBD1 (6 bases). The CDR3 has 16 amino acids. Per the germline V gene, CDR1 is MNHEY and CDR2 is SMNVEV (reference sequence). V was clipped by 0 bases and J by 4 bases, with 15 bases between them. The CDR3 is CASSLSWGQMFYGYTF. The CDR3 DNA follows: TGTGCCAGCAGTTTATCGTGGGGGCAGATGTTCTATGGCTACACCTTC.

This chain connects TRBV11-2 to TRBJ2-1, with D perhaps TRBD2 (5 bases). CDR1 and CDR2 from the germline V gene are SGHAT and FQNNGV. The CDR3 extends over 15 amino acids. V was trimmed by 3 bases and J by 8 bases, leaving 17 bases between them. CDR3 amino acids: CASSFVGGLLDEQFF. The DNA of the CDR3 is TGTGCCAGCAGCTTCGTTGGCGGGCTCCTAGATGAGCAGTTCTTC.

This clone was seen only a few times. The same CDR3 is also encoded by other DNA sequences in this sample. The CDR3 loop reads CASSLRQSNQPQHF. The CDR3 coding sequence is TGTGCCAGCAGTTTAAGGCAGAGCAATCAGCCCCAGCATTTT. The V and J genes are TRBV27 and TRBJ1-5, with D unclear. This CDR3 has 14 residues. CDR1 is MNHEY, CDR2 SMNVEV, per germline (reference sequence). The V end lost 2 bases, the J end lost 1 base, and 6 bases lay between the germline ends.

The rearrangement joins TRBV6-5 to TRBJ2-4; unclear D gene. V dropped 5 bases and J dropped 11 bases, with 13 bases sitting between them. The CDR3 contains 12 residues. CDR1 MNHEY and CDR2 SVGAGI come from the germline V gene. CDR3 region: CASSTPGSFQYF. The CDR3 DNA is TGTGCCAGCAGTACCCCGGGCAGCTTTCAGTACTTC.

The rearrangement uses TRBV2 and TRBJ2-3; no firm D call. Germline V gene data show CDR1 as SNHLY and CDR2 as FYNNEI. Deletions cut 9 bases from V and 7 bases from J, with 8 bases between. This CDR3 has 10 amino acids. The CDR3 region has the DNA TGTGCCAGACGAACGCATACGCAGTATTTT. It specifies CARRTHTQYF.

The V call is TRBV9, the J call TRBJ1-4; D uncertain. Germline V CDR1 and CDR2: SGDLS, YYNGEE. This CDR3 has 17 amino acids. Between the trimmed V and J ends, which lost 1 base and 0 bases, there was a span of 13 bases. Here the CDR3 reads CASSVFNGMATNEKLFF. The CDR3 DNA reads TGTGCCAGCAGCGTATTCAACGGGATGGCAACTAATGAAAAACTGTTTTTT.

This clone has a handful of counts. J is TRBJ2-7 and V is TRBV30; D might be TRBD1 (5 bases). The V end was cut by 6 bases, the J end by 6 bases, with 15 bases between. CDR3 length equals 12 residues. The germline gives CDR1 GTSNPN, CDR2 SVGIG (reference sequence). The CDR3 loop is CACTGRAGEQYF. CDR3 in DNA: TGTGCCTGTACAGGCAGGGCAGGCGAGCAGTACTTC.

This clone was counted at least ten times. The genes are TRBV29-1 and TRBJ1-2, with D hard to call. Trimming cost V 4 bases and J 7 bases, with 13 bases left between them. CDR3 length equals 12 residues. Germline CDR1 is SQVTM and CDR2 is ANQGSEA. This chain's CDR3 is CSVVHAVPGYTF. The CDR3 DNA sequence: TGCAGCGTTGTGCACGCAGTTCCTGGCTACACCTTC.

V gene TRBV5-1 combines with J gene TRBJ1-1; 8 nucleotides agree with TRBD1. The length of the CDR3 is 15 residues. The V gene end was trimmed by 0 bases and the J gene end by 0 bases; junction bases not matched to a gene: 1. Germline V lookup: CDR1 SGHRS, CDR2 YFSETQ. CDR3 loop: CASSLGTGLNTEAFF. The DNA of the CDR3 is TGCGCCAGCAGCTTGGGGACAGGGCTGAACACTGAAGCTTTCTTT.

The table lists this clone with a few counts. The chain links TRBV19 to TRBJ2-7; D not certain. Germline V gives CDR1 LNHDA, CDR2 SQIVND (reference sequence). The CDR3 sequence is 11 residues long. V lost 6 bases and J 6 bases, leaving 9 bases between the germline ends. DNA for the CDR3: TGTGCCAGTAGGCATGGAAGCGAGCAGTACTTC. It codes for CASRHGSEQYF.

This chain uses TRBV27 with TRBJ2-7; no firm D call. The CDR3 contains 13 residues. V lost 3 bases and J 5 bases, leaving 11 bases between the germline ends. CDR1 and CDR2 (germline): MNHEY, SMNVEV (reference sequence). DNA of the CDR3: TGTGCCAGCAGTTTGGGCAGTTGGGACGAGCAGTACTTC. It translates to CASSLGSWDEQYF.

This rearrangement joins TRBV30 to TRBJ2-3; D is ambiguous. There are 11 residues in the CDR3. V lost 4 bases and J 5 bases, leaving 7 bases between the germline ends. Germline CDR1 and CDR2: GTSNPN and SVGIG (reference sequence). The CDR3 loop is CAWKVGDTQYF. DNA for the CDR3: TGTGCCTGGAAGGTGGGAGATACGCAGTATTTT.

J is TRBJ1-6 and V is TRBV4-1; TRBD1 might be the D (5 bases). Germline lookup yields CDR1 MGHRA and CDR2 YSYEKL. Deletions cut 4 bases from V and 10 bases from J, with 11 bases between. The CDR3 spans 13 residues. Here the CDR3 DNA reads TGCGCCAGCAGCCCCCAACAGGAATCACCCCTCCACTTT. Encoded protein: CASSPQQESPLHF.